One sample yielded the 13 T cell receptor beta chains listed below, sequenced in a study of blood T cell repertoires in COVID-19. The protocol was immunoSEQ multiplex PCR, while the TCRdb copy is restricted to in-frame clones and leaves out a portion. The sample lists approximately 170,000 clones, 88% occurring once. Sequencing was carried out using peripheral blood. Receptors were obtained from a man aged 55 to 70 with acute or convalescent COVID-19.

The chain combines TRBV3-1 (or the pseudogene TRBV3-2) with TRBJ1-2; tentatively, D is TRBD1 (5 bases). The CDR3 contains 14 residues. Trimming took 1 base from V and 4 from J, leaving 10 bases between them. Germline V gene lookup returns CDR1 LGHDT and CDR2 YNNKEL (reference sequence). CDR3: CASSQGGASYGYTF. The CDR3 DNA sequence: TGTGCCAGCAGCCAAGGGGGCGCATCCTATGGCTACACCTTC.

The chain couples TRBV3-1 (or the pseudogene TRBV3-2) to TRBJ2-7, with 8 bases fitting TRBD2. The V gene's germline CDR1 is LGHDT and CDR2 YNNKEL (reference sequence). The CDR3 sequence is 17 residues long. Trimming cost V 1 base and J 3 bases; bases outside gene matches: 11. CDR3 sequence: CASSQGTYSGRDYEQYF. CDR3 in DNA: TGTGCCAGCAGCCAAGGGACATACAGCGGGAGAGACTACGAGCAGTACTTC.

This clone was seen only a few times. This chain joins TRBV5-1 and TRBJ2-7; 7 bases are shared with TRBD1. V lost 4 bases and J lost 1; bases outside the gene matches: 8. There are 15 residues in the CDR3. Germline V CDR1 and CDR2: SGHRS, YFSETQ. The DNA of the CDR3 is TGCGCCAGCAGCACCTTACAGGGGAGATCCTACGAGCAGTACTTC. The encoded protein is CASSTLQGRSYEQYF.

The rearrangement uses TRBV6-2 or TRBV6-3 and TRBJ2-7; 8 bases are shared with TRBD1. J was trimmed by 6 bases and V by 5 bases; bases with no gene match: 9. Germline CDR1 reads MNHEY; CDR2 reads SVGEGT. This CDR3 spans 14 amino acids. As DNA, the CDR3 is TGTGCCAGCAGTACAGGGGGTTTGTCGTCCGAGCAGTACTTC. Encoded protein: CASSTGGLSSEQYF.

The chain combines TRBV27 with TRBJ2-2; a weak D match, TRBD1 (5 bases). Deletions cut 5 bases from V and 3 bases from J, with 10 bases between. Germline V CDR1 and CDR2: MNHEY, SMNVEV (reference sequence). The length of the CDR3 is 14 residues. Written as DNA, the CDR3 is TGTGCCAGCAGTCCCAGGGTCGACACCGGGGAGCTGTTTTTT. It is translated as CASSPRVDTGELFF.

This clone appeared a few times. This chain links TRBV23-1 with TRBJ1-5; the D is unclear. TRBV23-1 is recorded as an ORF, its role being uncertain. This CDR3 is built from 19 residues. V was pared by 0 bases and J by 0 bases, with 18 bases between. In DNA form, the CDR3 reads TGCGCCAGCAGTCAATCGAGAACCTGGGAGAAGTATAGCAATCAGCCCCAGCATTTT. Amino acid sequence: CASSQSRTWEKYSNQPQHF.

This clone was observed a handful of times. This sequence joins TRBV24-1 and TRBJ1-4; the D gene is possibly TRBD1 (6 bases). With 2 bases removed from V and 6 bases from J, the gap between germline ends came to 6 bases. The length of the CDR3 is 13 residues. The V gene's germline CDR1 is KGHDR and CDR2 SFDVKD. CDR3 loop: CATSDSGDEKLFF. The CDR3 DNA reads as TGTGCCACCAGTGATTCAGGGGATGAAAAACTGTTTTTT.

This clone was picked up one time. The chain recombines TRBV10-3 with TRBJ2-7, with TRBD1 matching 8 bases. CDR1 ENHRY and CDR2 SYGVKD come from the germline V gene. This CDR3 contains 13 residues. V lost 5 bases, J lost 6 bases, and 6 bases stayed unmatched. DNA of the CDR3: TGTGCCATCAGTTTTCAGGGGGCGGGCGAGCAGTACGTC. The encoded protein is CAISFQGAGEQYV.

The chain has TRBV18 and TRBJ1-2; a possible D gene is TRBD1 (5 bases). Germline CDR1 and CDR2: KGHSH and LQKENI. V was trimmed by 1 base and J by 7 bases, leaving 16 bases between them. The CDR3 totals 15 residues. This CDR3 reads CASSPREAGARGYTF. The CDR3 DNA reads TGTGCCAGCTCACCACGTGAGGCTGGGGCGCGTGGCTACACCTTC.

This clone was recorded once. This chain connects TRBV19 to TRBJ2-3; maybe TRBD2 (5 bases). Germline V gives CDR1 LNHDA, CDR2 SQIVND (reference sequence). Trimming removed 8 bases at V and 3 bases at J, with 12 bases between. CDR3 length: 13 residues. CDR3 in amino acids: CASENSGTDTQYF. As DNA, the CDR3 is TGTGCCAGTGAGAACAGCGGAACAGATACGCAGTATTTT. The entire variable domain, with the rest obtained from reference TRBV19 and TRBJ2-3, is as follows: DGGITQSPKYLFRKEGQNVTLSCEQNLNHDAMYWYRQDPGQGLRLIYYSQIVNDFQKGDIAEGYSVSREKKESFPLTVTSAQKNPTAFYLCASENSGTDTQYFGPGTRLTVL.

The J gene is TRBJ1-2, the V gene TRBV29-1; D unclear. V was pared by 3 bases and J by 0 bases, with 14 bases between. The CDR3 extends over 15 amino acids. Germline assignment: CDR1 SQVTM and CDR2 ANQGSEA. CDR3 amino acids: CSVEGSLSSNYGYTF. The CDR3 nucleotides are TGCAGCGTTGAGGGCAGTTTAAGTTCTAACTATGGCTACACCTTC.

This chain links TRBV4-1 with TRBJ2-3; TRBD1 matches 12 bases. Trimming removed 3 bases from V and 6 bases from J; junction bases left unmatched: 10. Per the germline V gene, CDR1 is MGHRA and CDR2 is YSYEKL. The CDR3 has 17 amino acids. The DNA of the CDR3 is TGCGCCAGCAGCCACCCCTCCGGGACAGGGGGCTTGGATACGCAGTATTTT. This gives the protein CASSHPSGTGGLDTQYF.

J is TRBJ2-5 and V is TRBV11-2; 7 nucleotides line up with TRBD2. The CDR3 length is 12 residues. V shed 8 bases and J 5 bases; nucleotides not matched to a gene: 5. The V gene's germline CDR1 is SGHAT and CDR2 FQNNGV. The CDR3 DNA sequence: TGTGCCAGCGCCGACGGGAGGGAGACCCAGTACTTC. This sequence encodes CASADGRETQYF.